Listed below are T cell receptor beta chains from one sample, sequenced in a study of radiotherapy plus CTLA-4 blockade in lung cancer. Here immunoSEQ multiplex PCR was the method, and the copy in TCRdb shows in-frame clones only, minus some. The data hold approximately 100,000 clones, with roughly four fifths observed a single time. The sequenced sample was peripheral blood, obtained from a patient treated with radiotherapy plus ipilimumab. All receptors come from a human donor with non-small cell lung cancer who had a partial response to radiotherapy plus ipilimumab. Each CDR3 is given with its conserved first and last residue. The D gene is left open where the match is weak. A clone size is listed for some rows: how often the clone was seen (once, few, many), or a class if it is expanded.

clone size,V gene,D gene,J gene,CDR3 DNA,CDR3 protein
.,TRBV19,TRBD1,TRBJ1-2,TGTGCCAGTAGCCTCGACGACAGGGTGAACTATGGCTACACCTTC,CASSLDDRVNYGYTF
.,TRBV19,TRBD2,TRBJ2-3,TGTGCCAGTGGGACTAGCGGGACCAGCACAGATACGCAGTATTTT,CASGTSGTSTDTQYF
.,TRBV28,.,TRBJ2-1,TGTGCCAGCAGTTTAGTGGGGGGCTACAATGAGCAGTTCTTC,CASSLVGGYNEQFF
.,TRBV27,TRBD2,TRBJ2-1,TGTGCCAGCAGTAAGCGGGAGGGTCCCTACAATGAGCAGTTCTTC,CASSKREGPYNEQFF
few,TRBV7-9,.,TRBJ2-5,TGTGCCAGCAGCTTAGCTACGGGTGTGTTGCGGGAGACCCAGTACTTC,CASSLATGVLRETQYF
.,TRBV2,.,TRBJ1-1,TGTGGGGGGCGCGGTATGAACACTGAAGCTTTCTTT,CGGRGMNTEAFF
.,TRBV7-9,TRBD1,TRBJ1-2,TGTGCCAGCACGAGGCAGGGGGATGAACTTAACTATGGCTACACCTTC,CASTRQGDELNYGYTF
.,TRBV4-2,.,TRBJ2-2,TGTGCCAGCAGCCAAGAGACAGTAGAGACCGGGGAGCTGTTTTTT,CASSQETVETGELFF
.,TRBV28,TRBD1,TRBJ1-5,TGTGCCAGCAGTCCGCTACAGGGGGCGGATAGCAATCAGCCCCAGCATTTT,CASSPLQGADSNQPQHF
.,TRBV11-2,TRBD2,TRBJ2-1,TGTGCCAGCAGCACCCGACTAGCGGGAGCCAATGAGCAGTTCTTC,CASSTRLAGANEQFF
.,TRBV10-3,.,TRBJ1-5,TGTGCCATCAGTGACGGGGATTATCAGCCCCAGCATTTT,CAISDGDYQPQHF
.,TRBV5-1,TRBD2,TRBJ2-5,TGCGCCAGCTCGGCGGGAGGGTCTGGGAACCAGTACTTC,CASSAGGSGNQYF
.,TRBV6-1,.,TRBJ2-5,TGTGCCAGCAGTGAAGAAAGGGGGAGCAAGCAGTACTTC,CASSEERGSKQYF
once,TRBV7-3,TRBD1,TRBJ2-7,TGTGCCAGCAGCTTATCCGGCAGGGGGAACGAGCAGTACTTC,CASSLSGRGNEQYF
.,TRBV2,TRBD2,TRBJ2-2,TGTGCCAGCAGATATAGCGGGATGATGCCCGGGGAGCTGTTTTTT,CASRYSGMMPGELFF
.,TRBV28,TRBD2,TRBJ2-7,TGTGCCAGCAGTTCCCTTAGCGGGATTCAGGGCGAGCAGTACTTC,CASSSLSGIQGEQYF
.,TRBV28,TRBD1,TRBJ1-5,TGTGCCAGCAGGACTCGACAGGGAGGTTACAATCAGCCCCAGCATTTT,CASRTRQGGYNQPQHF
.,TRBV6-5,TRBD2,TRBJ2-2,TGTGCCAGCACCGCGGGAGATCGGACCGGGGAGCTGTTTTTT,CASTAGDRTGELFF
.,TRBV7-2,.,TRBJ1-1,TGTGCCAGCAGCTTGGGGGGAATGAACACTGAAGCTTTCTTT,CASSLGGMNTEAFF
few,TRBV7-9,TRBD2,TRBJ2-5,TGTGCCAGCAGCTTAGGGACTAGCTTTCAAGAGACCCAGTACTTC,CASSLGTSFQETQYF
.,TRBV5-1,.,TRBJ2-5,TGCGCCAGCAGCTTGGCTCCGGGATCGCGGGAGACCCAGTACTTC,CASSLAPGSRETQYF
.,TRBV27,TRBD1,TRBJ2-2,TGTGCCAGCAGTCCTCTGACAGGGGGCGCGAACGGGGAGCTGTTTTTT,CASSPLTGGANGELFF
.,TRBV4-2,TRBD2,TRBJ2-3,TGTGCCAGCAGCCCGGCCTCCGGGACTAGCGGCCCGGAGTCGGCAGATACGCAGTATTTT,CASSPASGTSGPESADTQYF
once,TRBV29-1,.,TRBJ2-1,TGCAGCTTCGGGAGCTCCTACAATGAGCAGTTCTTC,CSFGSSYNEQFF
few,TRBV5-1,TRBD2,TRBJ2-5,TGCGCCAGCAGCTTGAGTCTAGCGGGAGGCGATGAGACCCAGTACTTC,CASSLSLAGGDETQYF
.,TRBV28,TRBD2,TRBJ2-1,TGTGCCAGCAGTTCCGGGACTAGCGGGACCTCACAGTTCTTC,CASSSGTSGTSQFF
.,TRBV19,TRBD2,TRBJ2-5,TGTGCCAGTAGCGCGGCTAGCGGGTTTCAAGAGACCCAGTACTTC,CASSAASGFQETQYF
.,TRBV20-1,.,TRBJ2-3,TGCAGTGCCCACACCCTACAGGTGGAGTATTTT,CSAHTLQVEYF
.,TRBV28,TRBD1,TRBJ1-1,TGTGCCAGCAGCACCACGGGAGGGGGCAACGAAGCTTTCTTT,CASSTTGGGNEAFF